At least ten counts were recorded for the clone carrying this T cell receptor (beta chain). Its antigen is not known. Trimming shortened V by 6 bases and J by 0 bases, and 15 bases separated the two germline ends. The CDR3 has 15 residues. Per germline, CDR1 DFQATT and CDR2 SNEGSKA (reference sequence). A universal primer site came from template switching; cDNA carried unique molecular identifiers. From the 5' RACE reads, TCRdb called clonotypes with MiXCR, one entry per CDR3 protein. The sample carries approximately 620,000 distinct CDR3 sequences, 8% to 9% recorded once. This specimen belongs to a study of identical twins. Study-level findings and limits: Sequences that were beta out-of-frame showed weaker excess twin sharing.

Separately, the same data were catalogued under a study of yellow fever vaccine responses in identical twins.

The chain recombines TRBV20-1 with TRBJ1-3; D not certain. The source is a woman aged 18-29 years in good health. Material: PBMCs. The CDR3 reads CSAVPISFSGNTIYF. The CDR3 DNA reads as TGCAGTGCGGTCCCTATATCGTTCTCTGGAAACACCATATATTTT.